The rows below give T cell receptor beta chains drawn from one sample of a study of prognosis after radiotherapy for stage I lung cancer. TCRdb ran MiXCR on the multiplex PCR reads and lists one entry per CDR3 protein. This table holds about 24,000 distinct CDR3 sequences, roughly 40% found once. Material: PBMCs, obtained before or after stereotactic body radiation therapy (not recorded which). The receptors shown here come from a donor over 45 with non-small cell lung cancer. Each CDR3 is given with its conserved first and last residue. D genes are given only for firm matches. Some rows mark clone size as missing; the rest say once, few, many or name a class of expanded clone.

cdr3_aa: CASSPESYEQYF; cdr3_nt: TGTGCCAGCAGCCCGGAATCTTACGAGCAGTACTTC; v_call: TRBV11-2; j_call: TRBJ2-7; d_call: NA; clone_size: many
cdr3_aa: CASSADILETQYF; cdr3_nt: TGTGCCAGTAGTGCGGACATTTTGGAGACCCAGTACTTC; v_call: TRBV19; j_call: TRBJ2-5; d_call: NA; clone_size: many
cdr3_aa: CASSEARTPFTGELFF; cdr3_nt: TGTGCCAGCAGTGAAGCAAGGACACCATTCACCGGGGAGCTGTTTTTT; v_call: TRBV6-1; j_call: TRBJ2-2; d_call: NA; clone_size: NA
cdr3_aa: CSAGRRGPTNEKLFF; cdr3_nt: TGCAGTGCAGGGAGAAGGGGGCCAACTAATGAAAAACTGTTTTTT; v_call: TRBV20-1; j_call: TRBJ1-4; d_call: TRBD1; clone_size: NA
cdr3_aa: CAGSLAGDRGSGEQFF; cdr3_nt: TGTGCCGGCAGCTTAGCAGGGGACAGGGGGTCGGGTGAGCAGTTCTTC; v_call: TRBV7-6; j_call: TRBJ2-1; d_call: TRBD1; clone_size: many
cdr3_aa: CASSLEGTVLHF; cdr3_nt: TGTGCCAGCAGTTTAGAGGGAACCGTCCTCCACTTT; v_call: TRBV27; j_call: TRBJ1-6; d_call: NA; clone_size: medium-sized
cdr3_aa: CSARDSGGFGNTIYF; cdr3_nt: TGCAGTGCTAGAGACTCAGGGGGCTTTGGAAACACCATATATTTT; v_call: TRBV20-1; j_call: TRBJ1-3; d_call: TRBD1; clone_size: medium-sized
cdr3_aa: CASSFNGRNTEAFF; cdr3_nt: TGTGCCAGCAGTTTCAATGGGCGTAACACTGAAGCTTTCTTT; v_call: TRBV28; j_call: TRBJ1-1; d_call: NA; clone_size: many
cdr3_aa: CASIYGQGYNTGELFF; cdr3_nt: TGTGCCAGCATCTACGGACAGGGATATAACACCGGGGAGCTGTTTTTT; v_call: TRBV7-9; j_call: TRBJ2-2; d_call: TRBD1; clone_size: NA
cdr3_aa: CATPGQDFRGYTF; cdr3_nt: TGTGCCACACCGGGACAGGATTTCCGTGGCTACACCTTC; v_call: TRBV10-3; j_call: TRBJ1-2; d_call: TRBD1; clone_size: many
cdr3_aa: CASSSGLAGGRFQYF; cdr3_nt: TGTGCCAGCAGTTCGGGACTAGCGGGCGGCAGGTTTCAGTACTTC; v_call: TRBV28; j_call: TRBJ2-4; d_call: TRBD2; clone_size: many
cdr3_aa: CASSDMGVGKNIQYF; cdr3_nt: TGTGCCAGCAGTGATATGGGGGTGGGCAAAAACATTCAGTACTTC; v_call: TRBV6-1; j_call: TRBJ2-4; d_call: NA; clone_size: NA
cdr3_aa: CSARRERVPYEKYF; cdr3_nt: TGCAGTGCTAGGAGGGAAAGGGTCCCCTACGAGAAGTACTTC; v_call: TRBV20-1; j_call: TRBJ2-7; d_call: NA; clone_size: once
cdr3_aa: CASAGGTDTQYF; cdr3_nt: TGTGCCAGCGCCGGAGGCACAGATACGCAGTATTTT; v_call: TRBV25-1; j_call: TRBJ2-3; d_call: NA; clone_size: many
cdr3_aa: CASSEGRTSNEQFF; cdr3_nt: TGTGCCAGCAGTGAAGGGCGGACCAGTAATGAGCAGTTCTTC; v_call: TRBV2; j_call: TRBJ2-1; d_call: NA; clone_size: NA
cdr3_aa: CSARDSRQGARSNEQFF; cdr3_nt: TGCAGTGCTAGAGATTCCAGACAGGGGGCGCGGTCCAATGAGCAGTTCTTC; v_call: TRBV20-1; j_call: TRBJ2-1; d_call: TRBD1; clone_size: NA
cdr3_aa: CASSSLLAGPLLEQYF; cdr3_nt: TGTGCCAGCAGCTCCTTACTAGCGGGACCCCTCCTCGAGCAGTACTTC; v_call: TRBV11-2; j_call: TRBJ2-7; d_call: TRBD2; clone_size: many
cdr3_aa: CATSSGPTDTQYF; cdr3_nt: TGTGCCACCAGCTCGGGACCCACAGATACGCAGTATTTT; v_call: TRBV24-1; j_call: TRBJ2-3; d_call: NA; clone_size: medium-sized
cdr3_aa: CASSICGQGYDQYF; cdr3_nt: TGTGCCAGTAGTATATGTGGACAGGGCTACGATCAGTACTTC; v_call: TRBV19; j_call: TRBJ2-7; d_call: TRBD1; clone_size: NA
cdr3_aa: CASRVRLGVTEAFF; cdr3_nt: TGTGCCAGCAGGGTTCGCTTGGGGGTAACTGAAGCTTTCTTT; v_call: TRBV12-3/TRBV12-4; j_call: TRBJ1-1; d_call: NA; clone_size: many
cdr3_aa: CASSPRPGAYEQYF; cdr3_nt: TGTGCCAGCAGCCCAAGGCCGGGGGCCTACGAGCAGTACTTC; v_call: TRBV11-2; j_call: TRBJ2-7; d_call: NA; clone_size: medium-sized
cdr3_aa: CASSIGQAPVNTGELFF; cdr3_nt: TGTGCCAGTAGTATTGGACAAGCGCCTGTCAACACCGGGGAGCTGTTTTTT; v_call: TRBV19; j_call: TRBJ2-2; d_call: NA; clone_size: medium-sized
cdr3_aa: CASKVHNRVQETQYF; cdr3_nt: TGTGCCAGTAAGGTCCACAACAGGGTCCAAGAGACCCAGTACTTC; v_call: TRBV19; j_call: TRBJ2-5; d_call: NA; clone_size: many
cdr3_aa: CASALRGVSGNSPLHF; cdr3_nt: TGTGCCAGCGCACTCAGGGGAGTCAGCGGTAATTCACCCCTCCACTTT; v_call: TRBV6-1; j_call: TRBJ1-6; d_call: NA; clone_size: medium-sized
cdr3_aa: CASRPGLSYEQYF; cdr3_nt: TGTGCCAGCAGACCCGGACTCTCGTACGAGCAGTACTTC; v_call: TRBV27; j_call: TRBJ2-7; d_call: NA; clone_size: many
cdr3_aa: CASIGDRGLGDTQYF; cdr3_nt: TGTGCCAGCATCGGGGACAGGGGGCTCGGGGATACGCAGTATTTT; v_call: TRBV2; j_call: TRBJ2-3; d_call: TRBD1; clone_size: many
cdr3_aa: CASNPRYEKYF; cdr3_nt: TGTGCCAGCAACCCGCGTTACGAGAAGTACTTC; v_call: TRBV2; j_call: TRBJ2-7; d_call: NA; clone_size: NA